The entry that follows covers one T cell receptor (beta chain) sequence. It lacks a known antigen. No base quality values were provided; no much bigger clone lies one nucleotide off. This record comes from a study of blood T cell repertoires in COVID-19 (dated by TCRdb to the early 2020s). Study-level background: Samples from collaborators originated in the United States, Italy and Spain and spanned both the acute and convalescent phases of COVID-19. Samples were obtained from the ongoing ImmuneRACE study (first 160 participants) and from 1,254 subjects provided by 6 global collaborators. The sample metadata nearly always contained a de-identified subject ID, COVID-19 status, age in years and sex. The repertoires were made available in a free public database intended to serve as a resource for research on the immune response to SARS-CoV-2. The prospective study material was composed of cDNA or gDNA derived from T cells, B-cell-depleted T cells, or PBMCs. The dataset comprised deeply sampled blood TCRbeta repertoires from subjects exposed to, actively infected with, or recovered from COVID-19. Where available, HLA class I and class II types were obtained from metadata supplied by the sample provider rather than from assay-based typing. Findings and caveats that apply to the study as a whole: The amount of clinical and demographic metadata varied by source and participant and was provided uncurated.

Participants in the prospective study were aged about 18 to 89 years, lived in 20 to 30 United States geographic areas, and enrolled through a virtual design. To assign participants to cohorts, the prospective study relied on clinical history that participants themselves reported in a screening survey and a study questionnaire. Recovered participants in ImmuneRACE Cohort 3 were defined by two consecutive negative NP/OP PCR tests, clearance by a healthcare professional, or resolution of symptoms. Each participant in the prospective study had whole blood, serum and a nasopharyngeal or oropharyngeal swab collected by mobile phlebotomists. Additional blood draws and questionnaires over an approximately two-month period could optionally be provided by prospective study participants. Blood samples from the prospective study were shipped frozen or at room temperature prior to DNA extraction. TCRbeta CDR3 regions were amplified from genomic DNA by means of the immunoSEQ Assay, a bias-controlled multiplex PCR. The paper's processing steps were these. The number of nucleated cells in each sample was estimated from the amplification of reference gene primers within the assay. Sequence reads were collapsed and filtered to measure the absolute abundance of every unique TCRbeta CDR3 rearrangement. For each sample, productive Simpson clonality was calculated as the square root of Simpson's diversity index across productive rearrangements. TCRdb holds this immuneACCESS table with in-frame rearrangements only. Some clones are missing; in checked studies, unresolved V genes explain under half, and the rest has no known cause. V and J calls and clone size are given by that table; D and trimming were obtained from the DNA. Counted in this sample were around 280,000 clones; roughly 85% of them appeared once. The ten biggest clones cover roughly 6.2% of the sample.

CDR1 and CDR2 (SGHTA, FQGNSA) derive from the germline V gene. The CDR3 runs 14 residues from the cysteine to the phenylalanine. Here the CDR3 DNA is all that survives: 42 bases in frame from base 1. V is shortened by 5 bases, J by 6 bases, and the region joining them spans 13 bases. The source material was PBMCs or T cells enriched from blood (not recorded which). The chain is made from TRBV7-2 and TRBJ1-4, with the D gene not clear enough to name. This TCR derives from a middle-aged woman who had recovered from COVID-19. The nucleotide sequence reads as follows: TGTGCCAGCAGCAGCCCTGGGCACCATGAAAAACTGTTTTTT. It translates to CASSSPGHHEKLFF. With the portions outside the CDR3 filled from the reference TRBV7-2 and TRBJ1-4 genes, the complete variable region becomes GAGVSQSPSNKVTEKGKDVELRCDPISGHTALYWYRQSLGQGLEFLIYFQGNSAPDKSGLPSDRFSAERTGGSVSTLTIQRTQQEDSAVYLCASSSPGHHEKLFFGSGTQLSVL.